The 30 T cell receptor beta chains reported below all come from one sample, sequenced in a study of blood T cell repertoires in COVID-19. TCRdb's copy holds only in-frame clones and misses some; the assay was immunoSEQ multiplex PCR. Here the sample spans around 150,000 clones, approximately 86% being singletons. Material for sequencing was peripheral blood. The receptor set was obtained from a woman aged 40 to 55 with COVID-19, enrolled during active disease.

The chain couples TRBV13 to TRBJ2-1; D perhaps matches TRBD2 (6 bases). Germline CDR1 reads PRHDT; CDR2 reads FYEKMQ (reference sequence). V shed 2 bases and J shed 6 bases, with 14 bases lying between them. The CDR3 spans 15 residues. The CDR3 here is CASSLTGTEINEQFF. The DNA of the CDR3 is TGTGCCAGCAGCTTAACTGGGACTGAAATCAATGAGCAGTTCTTC.

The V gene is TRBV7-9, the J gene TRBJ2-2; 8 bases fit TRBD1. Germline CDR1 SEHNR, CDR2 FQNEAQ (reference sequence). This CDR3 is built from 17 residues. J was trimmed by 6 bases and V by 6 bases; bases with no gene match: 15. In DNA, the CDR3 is TGTGCCAGCAGACACCTCCGGGACAGGTGGACCGCCGGGGAGCTGTTTTTT. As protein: CASRHLRDRWTAGELFF. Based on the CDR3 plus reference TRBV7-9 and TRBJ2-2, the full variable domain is DTGVSQNPRHKITKRGQNVTFRCDPISEHNRLYWYRQTLGQGPEFLTYFQNEAQLEKSRLLSDRFSAERPKGSFSTLEIQRTEQGDSAMYLCASRHLRDRWTAGELFFGEGSRLTVL.

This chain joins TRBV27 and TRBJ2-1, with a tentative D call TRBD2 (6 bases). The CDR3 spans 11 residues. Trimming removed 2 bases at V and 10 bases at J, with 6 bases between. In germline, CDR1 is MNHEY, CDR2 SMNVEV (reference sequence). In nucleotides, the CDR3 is TGTGCCAGCAGTTTAGGACTAGAGCAGTTCTTC. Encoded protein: CASSLGLEQFF.

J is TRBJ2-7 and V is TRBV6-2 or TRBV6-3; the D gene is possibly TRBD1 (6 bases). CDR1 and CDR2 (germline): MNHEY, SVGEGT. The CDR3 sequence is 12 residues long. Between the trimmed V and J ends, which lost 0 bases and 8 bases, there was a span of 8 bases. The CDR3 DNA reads TGTGCCAGCAGTTACTCGACAGGCCAGCAGTACGTC. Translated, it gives CASSYSTGQQYV.

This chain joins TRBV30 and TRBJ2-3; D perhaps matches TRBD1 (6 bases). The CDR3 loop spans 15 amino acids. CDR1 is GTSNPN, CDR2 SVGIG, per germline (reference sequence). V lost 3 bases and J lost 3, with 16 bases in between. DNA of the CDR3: TGTGCCTGGAGCGCCGCTACAGGGCGAACAGATACGCAGTATTTT. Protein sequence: CAWSAATGRTDTQYF. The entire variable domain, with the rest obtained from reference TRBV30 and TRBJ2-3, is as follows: SQTIHQWPATLVQPVGSPLSLECTVEGTSNPNLYWYRQAAGRGLQLLFYSVGIGQISSEVPQNLSASRPQDRQFILSSKKLLLSDSGFYLCAWSAATGRTDTQYFGPGTRLTVL.

In DNA, the CDR3 is TGTGCCAGCAGTTTATCCCTGGCAGTGACCCAGTACTTC. Its protein product is CASSLSLAVTQYF. The chain uses TRBV12-3 or TRBV12-4 and TRBJ2-5; D is unresolved. V was clipped by 2 bases and J by 7 bases, with 11 bases between them. The CDR3 length is 13 residues.

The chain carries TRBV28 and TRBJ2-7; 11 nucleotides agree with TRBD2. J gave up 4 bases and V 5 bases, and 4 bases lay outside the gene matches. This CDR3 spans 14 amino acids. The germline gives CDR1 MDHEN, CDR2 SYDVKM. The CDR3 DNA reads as TGTGCCAGCAGTCGACTAGCGGGAAATTACGAGCAGTACTTC. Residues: CASSRLAGNYEQYF.

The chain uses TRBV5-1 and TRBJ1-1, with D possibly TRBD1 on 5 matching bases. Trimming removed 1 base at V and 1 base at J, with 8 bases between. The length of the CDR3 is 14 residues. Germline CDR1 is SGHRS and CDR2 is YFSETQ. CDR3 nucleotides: TGCGCCAGCAGCTTGCTTCAGGGGAACACTGAAGCTTTCTTT. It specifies CASSLLQGNTEAFF.

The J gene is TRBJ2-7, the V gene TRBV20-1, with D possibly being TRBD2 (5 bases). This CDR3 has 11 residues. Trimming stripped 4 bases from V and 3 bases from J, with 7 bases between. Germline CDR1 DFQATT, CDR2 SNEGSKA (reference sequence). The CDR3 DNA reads TGCAGTGCTACCCGGGACTACGAGCAGTACTTC. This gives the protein CSATRDYEQYF.

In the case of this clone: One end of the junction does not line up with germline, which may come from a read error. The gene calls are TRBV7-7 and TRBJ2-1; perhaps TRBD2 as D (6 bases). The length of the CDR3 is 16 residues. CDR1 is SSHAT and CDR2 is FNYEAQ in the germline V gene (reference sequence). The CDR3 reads CASSPAGRGGGNEQFF. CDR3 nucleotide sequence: TGTGCTAGCAGCCCGGCGGGACGGGGCGGCGGCAATGAGCAGTTCTTC.

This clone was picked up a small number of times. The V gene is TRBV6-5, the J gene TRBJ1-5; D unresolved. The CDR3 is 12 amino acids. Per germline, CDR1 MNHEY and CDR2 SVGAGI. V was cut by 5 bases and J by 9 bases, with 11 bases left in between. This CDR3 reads CASSLDWRPQHF. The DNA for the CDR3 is TGTGCCAGCAGTCTAGACTGGCGGCCCCAGCATTTT.

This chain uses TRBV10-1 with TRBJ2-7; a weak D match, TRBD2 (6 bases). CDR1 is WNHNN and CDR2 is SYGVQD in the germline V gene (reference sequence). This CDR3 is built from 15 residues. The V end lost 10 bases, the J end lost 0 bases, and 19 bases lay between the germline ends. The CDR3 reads CATHRWRDSSYEQYF. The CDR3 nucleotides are TGCGCCACCCACAGGTGGCGGGATAGCTCCTACGAGCAGTACTTC.

This chain's CDR3 is CASSSVSGSYEQYF. CDR3 nucleotide sequence: TGTGCCAGTAGTTCCGTTAGCGGCTCCTACGAGCAGTACTTC. V usage is TRBV19 and J usage is TRBJ2-7, with D perhaps matching TRBD2 (6 bases). V lost 5 bases and J 0 bases, leaving 11 bases between the germline ends. The germline V gene encodes CDR1 LNHDA and CDR2 SQIVND (reference sequence). This CDR3 is 14 amino acids long.

CDR3 coding DNA: TGTGCCAGCAGTCCAGCTCGAGGGGGAGGGCCCTCCTACGAGCAGTACTTC. Translation: CASSPARGGGPSYEQYF. V gene TRBV7-9 combines with J gene TRBJ2-7; D is possibly TRBD2 (7 bases). The CDR3 covers 17 residues. V dropped 6 bases and J dropped 0 bases, with 21 bases sitting between them. Per germline, CDR1 SEHNR and CDR2 FQNEAQ (reference sequence).

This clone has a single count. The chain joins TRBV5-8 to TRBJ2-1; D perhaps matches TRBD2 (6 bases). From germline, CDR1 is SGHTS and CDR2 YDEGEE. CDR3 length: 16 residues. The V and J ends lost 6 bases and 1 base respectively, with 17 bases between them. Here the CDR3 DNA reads TGTGCCAGCACGCGATATCGGGGACTTTCCTACAATGAGCAGTTCTTC. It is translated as CASTRYRGLSYNEQFF.

Here the CDR3 reads CASSGGGLSAYEQYV. In DNA, the CDR3 is TGTGCCAGCAGTGGCGGGGGGTTGTCAGCATACGAGCAGTACGTC. The V call is TRBV2, the J call TRBJ2-7; TRBD2 matches at 8 bases. The CDR3 is 15 amino acids. J gave up 4 bases and V 4 bases, and 9 bases lay outside the gene matches. Germline V gene lookup returns CDR1 SNHLY and CDR2 FYNNEI.

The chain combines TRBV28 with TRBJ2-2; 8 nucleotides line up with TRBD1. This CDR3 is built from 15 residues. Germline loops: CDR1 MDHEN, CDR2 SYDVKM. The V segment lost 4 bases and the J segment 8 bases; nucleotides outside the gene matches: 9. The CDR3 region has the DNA TGTGCCAGCAGTTCCCCAGGGGGCGCTCCGGGGGAGCTGTTTTTT. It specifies CASSSPGGAPGELFF. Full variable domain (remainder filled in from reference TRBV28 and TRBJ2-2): DVKVTQSSRYLVKRTGEKVFLECVQDMDHENMFWYRQDPGLGLRLIYFSYDVKMKEKGDIPEGYSVSREKKERFSLILESASTNQTSMYLCASSSPGGAPGELFFGEGSRLTVL.

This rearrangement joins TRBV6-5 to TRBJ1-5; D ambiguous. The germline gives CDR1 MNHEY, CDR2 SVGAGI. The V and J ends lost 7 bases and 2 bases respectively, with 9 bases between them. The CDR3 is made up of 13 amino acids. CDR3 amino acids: CASMNMGNQPQHF. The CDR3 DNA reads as TGTGCCAGCATGAACATGGGCAATCAGCCCCAGCATTTT.

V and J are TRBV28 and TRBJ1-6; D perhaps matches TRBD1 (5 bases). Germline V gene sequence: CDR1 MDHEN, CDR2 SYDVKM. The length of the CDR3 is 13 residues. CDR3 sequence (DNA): TGTGCTCATGGGGGAGGGGCAAATTCACCCCTCCACTTT. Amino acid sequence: CAHGGGANSPLHF.

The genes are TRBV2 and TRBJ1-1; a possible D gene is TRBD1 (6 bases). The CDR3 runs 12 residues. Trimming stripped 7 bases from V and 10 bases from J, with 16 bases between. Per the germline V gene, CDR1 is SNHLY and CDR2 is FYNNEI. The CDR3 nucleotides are TGTGCCAGCACCCCTAACAGGGCCATAGCTTTCTTT. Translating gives CASTPNRAIAFF.

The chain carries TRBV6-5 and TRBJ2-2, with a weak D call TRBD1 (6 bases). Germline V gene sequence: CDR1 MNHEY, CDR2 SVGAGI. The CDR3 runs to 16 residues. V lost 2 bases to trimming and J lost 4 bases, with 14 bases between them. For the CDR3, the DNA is TGTGCCAGCAGTTACGGCTGGGGGCGCCCCACCGGGGAGCTGTTTTTT. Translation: CASSYGWGRPTGELFF.

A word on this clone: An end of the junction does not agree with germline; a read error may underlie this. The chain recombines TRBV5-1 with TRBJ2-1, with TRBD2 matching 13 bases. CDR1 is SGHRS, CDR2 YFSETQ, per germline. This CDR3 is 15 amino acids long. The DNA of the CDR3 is TGCGTCAGCAGACATGGACTAGCGGGAGCCAATGAGCAGTTCTTC. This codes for CVSRHGLAGANEQFF. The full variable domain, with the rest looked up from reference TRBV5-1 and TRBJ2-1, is KAGVTQTPRYLIKTRGQQVTLSCSPISGHRSVSWYQQTPGQGLQFLFEYFSETQRNKGNFPGRFSGRQFSNSRSEMNVSTLELGDSALYLCVSRHGLAGANEQFFGPGTRLTVL.

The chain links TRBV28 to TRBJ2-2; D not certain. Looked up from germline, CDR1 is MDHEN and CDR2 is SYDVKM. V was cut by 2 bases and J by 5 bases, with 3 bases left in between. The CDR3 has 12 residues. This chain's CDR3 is CASSLLTGELFF. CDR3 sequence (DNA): TGTGCCAGCAGTTTACTGACCGGGGAGCTGTTTTTT.

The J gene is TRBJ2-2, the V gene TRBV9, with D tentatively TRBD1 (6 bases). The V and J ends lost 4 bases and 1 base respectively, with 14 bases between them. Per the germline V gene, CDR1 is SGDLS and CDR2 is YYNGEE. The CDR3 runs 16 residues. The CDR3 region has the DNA TGTGCCAGCAGCCCGACAGGACAGCTGAACACCGGGGAGCTGTTTTTT. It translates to CASSPTGQLNTGELFF.

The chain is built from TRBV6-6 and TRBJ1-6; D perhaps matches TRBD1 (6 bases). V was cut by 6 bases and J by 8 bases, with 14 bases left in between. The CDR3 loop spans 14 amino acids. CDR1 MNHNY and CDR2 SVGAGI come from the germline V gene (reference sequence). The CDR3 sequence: CASSRGAGDSPLHF. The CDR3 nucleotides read TGTGCCAGCAGCAGGGGCGCGGGTGATTCACCCCTCCACTTT.

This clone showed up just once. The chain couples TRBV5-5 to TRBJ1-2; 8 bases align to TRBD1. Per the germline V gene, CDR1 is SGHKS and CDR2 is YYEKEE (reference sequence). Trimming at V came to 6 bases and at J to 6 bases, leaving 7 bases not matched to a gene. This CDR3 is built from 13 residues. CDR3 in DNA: TGTGCCAGCACCTTCCAGGGGGCGGATGGCTACACCTTC. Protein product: CASTFQGADGYTF.

CDR3 nucleotide sequence: TGTGCCAGCAGCCAAGGGCTAGCGGGGACAGATACGCAGTATTTT. It yields the protein CASSQGLAGTDTQYF. The chain joins TRBV14 to TRBJ2-3, with TRBD2 matching over 9 bases. The germline CDR1 and CDR2 sequences are SGHDN and FVKESK. J was trimmed by 3 bases and V by 1 base; bases with no gene match: 2. The CDR3 consists of 15 residues.

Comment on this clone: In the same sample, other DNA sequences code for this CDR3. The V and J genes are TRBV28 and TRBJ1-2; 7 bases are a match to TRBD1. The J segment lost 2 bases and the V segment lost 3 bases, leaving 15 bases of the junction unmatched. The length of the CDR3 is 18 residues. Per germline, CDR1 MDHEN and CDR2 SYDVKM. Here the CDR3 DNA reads TGTGCCAGCAGTTTTCTATTACGAGGGGGCTCGGAAAACTATGGCTACACCTTC. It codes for CASSFLLRGGSENYGYTF.

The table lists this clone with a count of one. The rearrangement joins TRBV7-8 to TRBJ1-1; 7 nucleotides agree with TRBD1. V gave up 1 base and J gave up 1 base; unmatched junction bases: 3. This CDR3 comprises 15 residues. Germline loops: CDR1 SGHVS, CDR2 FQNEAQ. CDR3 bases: TGTGCCAGCAGCTTAGTGTCAGGGGGGAACACTGAAGCTTTCTTT. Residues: CASSLVSGGNTEAFF.

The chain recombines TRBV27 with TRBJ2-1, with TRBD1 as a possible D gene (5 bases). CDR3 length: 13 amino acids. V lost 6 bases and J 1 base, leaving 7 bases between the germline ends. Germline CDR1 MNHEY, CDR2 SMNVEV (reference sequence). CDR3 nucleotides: TGTGCCAGCAGCGACAGATCCTACAATGAGCAGTTCTTC. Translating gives CASSDRSYNEQFF.